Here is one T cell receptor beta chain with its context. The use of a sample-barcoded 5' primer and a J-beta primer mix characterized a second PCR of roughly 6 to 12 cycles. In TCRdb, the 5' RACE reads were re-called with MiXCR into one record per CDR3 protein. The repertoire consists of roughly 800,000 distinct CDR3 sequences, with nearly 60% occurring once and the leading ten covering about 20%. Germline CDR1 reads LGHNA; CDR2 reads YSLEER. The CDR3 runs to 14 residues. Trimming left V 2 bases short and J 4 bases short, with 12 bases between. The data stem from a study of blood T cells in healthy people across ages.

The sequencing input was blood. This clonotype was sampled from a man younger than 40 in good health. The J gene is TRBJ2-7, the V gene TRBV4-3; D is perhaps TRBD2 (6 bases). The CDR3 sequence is CASSQLPGGYEQYF. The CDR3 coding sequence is TGCGCCAGCAGCCAACTGCCCGGGGGATACGAGCAGTACTTC.